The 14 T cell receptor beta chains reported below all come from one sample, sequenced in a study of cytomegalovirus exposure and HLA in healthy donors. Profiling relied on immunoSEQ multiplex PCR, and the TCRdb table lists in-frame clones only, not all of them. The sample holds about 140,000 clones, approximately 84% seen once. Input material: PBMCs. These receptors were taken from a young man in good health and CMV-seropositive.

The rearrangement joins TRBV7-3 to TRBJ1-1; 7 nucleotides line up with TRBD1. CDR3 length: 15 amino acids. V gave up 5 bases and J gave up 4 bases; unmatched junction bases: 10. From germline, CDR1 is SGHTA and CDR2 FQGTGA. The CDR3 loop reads CASSTSGGVFTEAFF. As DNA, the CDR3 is TGTGCCAGCAGCACCTCAGGGGGAGTGTTCACTGAAGCTTTCTTT.

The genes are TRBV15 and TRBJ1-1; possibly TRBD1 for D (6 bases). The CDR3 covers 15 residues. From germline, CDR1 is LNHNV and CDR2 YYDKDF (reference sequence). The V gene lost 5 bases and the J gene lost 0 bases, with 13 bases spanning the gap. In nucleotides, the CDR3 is TGTGCCACCAGCTCGGGAAGGGGGATGAACACTGAAGCTTTCTTT. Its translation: CATSSGRGMNTEAFF.

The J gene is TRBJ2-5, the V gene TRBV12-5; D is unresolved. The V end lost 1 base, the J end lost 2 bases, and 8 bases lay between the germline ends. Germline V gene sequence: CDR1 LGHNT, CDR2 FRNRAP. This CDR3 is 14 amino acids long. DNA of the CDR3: TGTGCTAGTGGTTTGGGGCAGTTGCAAGAGACCCAGTACTTC. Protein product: CASGLGQLQETQYF.

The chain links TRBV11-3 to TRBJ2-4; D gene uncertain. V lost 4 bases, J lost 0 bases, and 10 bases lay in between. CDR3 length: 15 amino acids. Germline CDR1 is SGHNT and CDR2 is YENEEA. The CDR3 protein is CASSSLDLAKNIQYF. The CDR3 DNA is TGTGCCAGCAGCTCCCTAGACCTAGCCAAAAACATTCAGTACTTC.

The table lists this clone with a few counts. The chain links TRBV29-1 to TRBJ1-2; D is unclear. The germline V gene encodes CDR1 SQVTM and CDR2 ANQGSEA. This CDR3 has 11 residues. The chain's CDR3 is CASGLREGYTF. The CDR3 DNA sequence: TGCGCATCGGGGTTAAGGGAAGGCTACACCTTC.

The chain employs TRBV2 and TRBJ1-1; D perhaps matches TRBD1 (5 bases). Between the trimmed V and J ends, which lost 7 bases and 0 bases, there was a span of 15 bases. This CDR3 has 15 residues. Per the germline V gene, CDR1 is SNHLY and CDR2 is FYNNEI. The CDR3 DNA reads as TGTGCCAGCACCCTGGGGGGGAGGCTGAACACTGAAGCTTTCTTT. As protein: CASTLGGRLNTEAFF.

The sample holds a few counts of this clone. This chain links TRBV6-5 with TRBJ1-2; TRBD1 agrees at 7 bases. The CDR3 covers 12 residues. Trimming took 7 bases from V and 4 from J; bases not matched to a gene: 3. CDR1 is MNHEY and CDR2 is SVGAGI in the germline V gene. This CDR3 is CASTSGGYGYTF. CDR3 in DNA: TGTGCCAGCACCTCAGGGGGCTATGGCTACACCTTC.

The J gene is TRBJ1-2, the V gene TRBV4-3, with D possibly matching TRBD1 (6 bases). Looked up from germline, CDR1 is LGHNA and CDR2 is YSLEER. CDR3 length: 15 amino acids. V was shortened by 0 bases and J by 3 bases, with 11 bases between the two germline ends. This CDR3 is CASSQDVNRDYGYTF. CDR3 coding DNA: TGCGCCAGCAGCCAAGATGTTAACAGGGACTATGGCTACACCTTC.

For the CDR3, the DNA is TGTGCCAGCAGTGAGTACAGGAGGAACACTGAAGCTTTCTTT. Translating gives CASSEYRRNTEAFF. V is TRBV6-1 and J is TRBJ1-1; perhaps TRBD1 as D (5 bases). The germline V gene encodes CDR1 MNHNS and CDR2 SASEGT. Trimming removed 3 bases at V and 1 base at J, with 9 bases between. The CDR3 runs 14 residues.

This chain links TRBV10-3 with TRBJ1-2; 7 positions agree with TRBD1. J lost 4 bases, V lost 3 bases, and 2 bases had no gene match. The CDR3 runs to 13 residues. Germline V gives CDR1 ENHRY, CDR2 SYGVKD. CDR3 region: CAISEQGSYGYTF. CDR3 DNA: TGTGCCATCAGTGAACAGGGGAGCTATGGCTACACCTTC.

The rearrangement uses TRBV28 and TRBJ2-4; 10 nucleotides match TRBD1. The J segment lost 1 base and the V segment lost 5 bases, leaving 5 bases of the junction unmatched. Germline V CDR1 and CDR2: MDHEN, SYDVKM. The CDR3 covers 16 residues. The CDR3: CASSPGQGGAKNIQYF. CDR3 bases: TGTGCCAGCAGTCCCGGACAGGGGGGCGCCAAAAACATTCAGTACTTC.

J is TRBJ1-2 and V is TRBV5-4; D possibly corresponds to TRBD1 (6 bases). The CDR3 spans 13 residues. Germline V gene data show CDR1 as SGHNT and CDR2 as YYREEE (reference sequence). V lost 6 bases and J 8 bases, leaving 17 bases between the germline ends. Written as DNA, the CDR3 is TGTGCCAGCACCCTACAGGGTTTGAGAGGCTACACCTTC. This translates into CASTLQGLRGYTF.

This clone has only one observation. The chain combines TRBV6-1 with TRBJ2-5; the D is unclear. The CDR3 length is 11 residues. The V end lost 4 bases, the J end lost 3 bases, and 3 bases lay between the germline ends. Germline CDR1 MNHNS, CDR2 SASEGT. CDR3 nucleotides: TGTGCCAGCAGTGCAAAAGAGACCCAGTACTTC. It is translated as CASSAKETQYF.

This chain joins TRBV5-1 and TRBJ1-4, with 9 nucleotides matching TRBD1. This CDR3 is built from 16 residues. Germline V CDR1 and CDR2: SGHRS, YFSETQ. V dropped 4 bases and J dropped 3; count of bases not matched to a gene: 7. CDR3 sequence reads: CASSPGQGLANEKLFF. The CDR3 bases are TGCGCCAGCAGCCCCGGACAGGGGCTGGCTAATGAAAAACTGTTTTTT.